This T cell receptor beta chain was obtained from a study of cytomegalovirus exposure and HLA in healthy donors. In the PCR, 60 Vbeta and 13 Jbeta primers were used. The data were produced by immunoSEQ multiplex PCR, yet TCRdb's version contains in-frame clones alone and is incomplete. The sample has about 120,000 clones; roughly 80% are singletons. A note on this clone: The target antigen is unknown.

Germline V gives CDR1 SGDLS, CDR2 YYNGEE. V lost 2 bases, J lost 2 bases, and 12 bases lay in between. CDR3 size: 15 residues. Study-wide findings and caveats: Several of the most significant clusters appeared, in a later analysis, to be linked to common viral pathogens.

J is TRBJ2-3 and V is TRBV9; weak D call: TRBD2 (6 bases). This TCR derives from a man younger than 40 in good health and CMV-seronegative. The sample consisted of PBMCs. The CDR3 coding sequence is TGTGCCAGCAGCGTGGACGAGGGACTCACAGATACGCAGTATTTT. It yields the protein CASSVDEGLTDTQYF.